These T cell receptor beta chains were read from a single sample in a study of technical replicates of blood from a handful of donors. TCRdb's copy holds only in-frame clones and misses some; the assay was immunoSEQ multiplex PCR. The sample has approximately 92,000 clones, 95% seen once; the top ten hold about 0.21%. Sequencing used T cells isolated from PBMCs. The receptors come from a human donor in good health. Both conserved end residues are part of each CDR3. The D gene is left open where the match is weak. Clone size is stated in some rows and not others, as once, few, many or a class when expanded.

abundance | j_gene | d_gene | v_gene | CDR3nt | CDR3aa
. | TRBJ2-7 | . | TRBV18 | TGTGCCAGCTCACCACCCCCTAATTACGACGAGCAGTACTTC | CASSPPPNYDEQYF
. | TRBJ2-7 | . | TRBV30 | TGTGCCTGGAGTCTCGACAGTTCCTACGAGCAGTACTTC | CAWSLDSSYEQYF
. | TRBJ2-7 | . | TRBV7-9 | TGTGCCAGCAGCTCCGCCGAGGTGGTGAGTACCTACGAGCAGTACTTC | CASSSAEVVSTYEQYF
. | TRBJ2-1 | TRBD2 | TRBV2 | TGTGCCAGTAGCCTTAAGCGGGAGGGTTCCAATGAGCAGTTCTTC | CASSLKREGSNEQFF
. | TRBJ1-5 | TRBD1 | TRBV28 | TGTGCCAGCAGTAGAAGGACAGGGAGCAATCAGCCCCAGCATTTT | CASSRRTGSNQPQHF
. | TRBJ2-1 | TRBD2 | TRBV19 | TGTGCCACTAGGGCGGGGGGACTAGCGGGTTCCCATAATTCCTACAATGAGCAGTTCTTC | CATRAGGLAGSHNSYNEQFF
. | TRBJ1-4 | . | TRBV28 | TGTGCCAGCAGGAGGATAACGAATGAAAAACTGTTTTTT | CASRRITNEKLFF
once | TRBJ1-3 | . | TRBV7-8 | TGTGCCAGCAGCGGAGCGGACACGGCGTTCGGGGGCTCTGGAAACACCATATATTTT | CASSGADTAFGGSGNTIYF
. | TRBJ1-1 | TRBD1 | TRBV29-1 | TGCAGCGCCCGGCCCGGGACAGGGGGGAACACTGAAGCTTTCTTT | CSARPGTGGNTEAFF
. | TRBJ2-7 | TRBD2 | TRBV7-6 | TGTGCCAGCAGCTCAGGACTAGGCTCCTACGAGCAGTACTTC | CASSSGLGSYEQYF
. | TRBJ2-7 | . | TRBV2 | TGTGCCAGCATTCATGACGGGACCTACGAGCAGTACTTC | CASIHDGTYEQYF
. | TRBJ2-1 | . | TRBV4-2 | TGTGCCAGCAGCCAAGTTGGTGAGGTCGCCTACAATGAGCAATTCTTC | CASSQVGEVAYNEQFF
. | TRBJ2-3 | . | TRBV6-4 | TGTGCCAGCAGTGACTCGGGTCGTACAGGGCAGTATTTT | CASSDSGRTGQYF
. | TRBJ2-7 | TRBD2 | TRBV28 | TGTGCCAGCAGTTTCGTCGCTAGCGGCCCGCCGAGGTACGAGCAGTACTTC | CASSFVASGPPRYEQYF
. | TRBJ2-3 | . | TRBV13 | TGTGCCAGCAGCTTAGGCGGGGTGTACGCAGATACGCAGTATTTT | CASSLGGVYADTQYF
. | TRBJ1-2 | TRBD1 | TRBV11-3 | TGTGCCAGCAGCTTAGATACGACAGGGGGCAGAAACTATGGCTACACCTTC | CASSLDTTGGRNYGYTF
. | TRBJ2-7 | . | TRBV7-9 | TGTGCCAGCAGCTTAGGGGGGCGGCAGGTACTTCCCTACGAGCAGTACTTC | CASSLGGRQVLPYEQYF
once | TRBJ2-1 | . | TRBV7-9 | TGTGCCAGCAGCCAGTCCAGGGATTCCTACAATGAGCAGTTCTTC | CASSQSRDSYNEQFF
once | TRBJ1-2 | . | TRBV5-1 | TGCGCCAGCAGCTTGGGGGATCAGGGTGGTGGCTACACCTTC | CASSLGDQGGGYTF
once | TRBJ1-5 | TRBD1 | TRBV7-9 | TGTGCCAGCAGCAACCAGGGGGGCGACAATCAGCCCCAGCATTTT | CASSNQGGDNQPQHF
. | TRBJ1-1 | . | TRBV19 | TGTGCCAGTAGTACGACAGCCATGAACACTGAAGCTTTCTTT | CASSTTAMNTEAFF
. | TRBJ1-3 | TRBD1 | TRBV19 | TGTGCCAGTAGTCAGACAGGGACTGGAAACACCATATATTTT | CASSQTGTGNTIYF
. | TRBJ1-2 | . | TRBV7-9 | TGTGCCAGCAGCTCGACTCCAGGGTTTGGCTACACCTTC | CASSSTPGFGYTF
. | TRBJ2-1 | TRBD2 | TRBV2 | TGTGCCAGCACAAATCTCGGGACTAGTTTAAGTTATGAGCAGTTCTTC | CASTNLGTSLSYEQFF
. | TRBJ1-1 | . | TRBV10-1 | TGCGCCAGCAGTGAGACTAACCAAAATGAAGCTTTCTTT | CASSETNQNEAFF
once | TRBJ1-5 | TRBD1 | TRBV4-1 | TGCGCCAGCAGCCAACCAGGGGGCGACAGGGCAGAGCCCCAGCATTTT | CASSQPGGDRAEPQHF
. | TRBJ1-1 | TRBD1 | TRBV7-9 | TGTGCCAGCAGCCCCAGACAGGGGTTGAACACTGAAGCTTTCTTT | CASSPRQGLNTEAFF